Listed below are T cell receptor beta chains from one sample, sequenced in a study of T cells in Graves' hyperthyroidism and ophthalmopathy. TCRdb re-called the multiplex PCR reads through MiXCR, storing one row per CDR3 protein. The data contain 550,000 to 700,000 distinct CDR3 sequences, approximately 44% of them singletons. Sequencing used peripheral blood or thyroid tissue (not recorded which). The receptors here all came from an adult woman with Graves' disease, either hyperthyroidism or ophthalmopathy (not recorded which). Each CDR3 is given with its conserved first and last residue. Each record gives: J gene, V gene, CDR3 protein.

>TRBJ1-1|TRBV18
CTSSPPGGDGGTEAFF
>TRBJ1-5|TRBV29-1
CSVGQGGNQPQHF
>TRBJ1-4|TRBV19
CASSPRTGRGNEKLFF
>TRBJ1-6|TRBV20-1
CSARDSTDSPLHF
>TRBJ1-1|TRBV4-1
CASSQTGHRGTEAFF
>TRBJ1-2|TRBV10-3
CAISEGQNYGHTF
>TRBJ1-2|TRBV4-3
CASSPTEGLRGYGYTF
>TRBJ1-3|TRBV5-1
CASKRGTGYSSGNTIYF
>TRBJ2-5|TRBV4-2
CASSQGRGDQEETQYF
>TRBJ2-7|TRBV19
CASSTMGAGVGEQYF
>TRBJ2-7|TRBV9
CVSGGGQGGEPYF
>TRBJ1-6|TRBV5-1
CASSNGWAGSPLHF
>TRBJ2-7|TRBV29-1
CSVGTRTYEQYF
>TRBJ2-7|TRBV7-8
CATNRGFSYEQYF
>TRBJ1-1|TRBV10-3
CAISYPGQGNTEAFF
>TRBJ1-1|TRBV5-5
CASRAGVGRSNTEAFF
>TRBJ1-5|TRBV4-1
CASSQAPGINQPQHF
>TRBJ1-2|TRBV24-1
CATSDPRARGVYGYTF
>TRBJ1-1|TRBV5-1
CASSYEGANTEAFF
>TRBJ2-7|TRBV19
CASSRYPGLALEQYF
>TRBJ1-6|TRBV7-9
CASRTGTGVYSPLHF
>TRBJ2-5|TRBV7-9
CASSQEAGETQYF
>TRBJ1-1|TRBV20-1
CSARADWNTEAFF